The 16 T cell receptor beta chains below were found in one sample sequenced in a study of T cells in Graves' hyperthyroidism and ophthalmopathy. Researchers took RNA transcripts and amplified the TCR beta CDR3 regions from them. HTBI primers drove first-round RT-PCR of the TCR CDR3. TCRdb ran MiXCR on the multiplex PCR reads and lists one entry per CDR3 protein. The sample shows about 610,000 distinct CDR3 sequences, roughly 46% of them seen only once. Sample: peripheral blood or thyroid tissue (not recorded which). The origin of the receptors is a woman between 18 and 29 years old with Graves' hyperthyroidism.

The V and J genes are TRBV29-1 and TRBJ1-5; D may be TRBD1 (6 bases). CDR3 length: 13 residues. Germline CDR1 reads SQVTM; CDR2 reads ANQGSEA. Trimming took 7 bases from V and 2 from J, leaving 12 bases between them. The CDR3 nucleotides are TGCAGCGAAGCAGGGGCTGGCAATCAGCCCCAGCATTTT. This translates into CSEAGAGNQPQHF.

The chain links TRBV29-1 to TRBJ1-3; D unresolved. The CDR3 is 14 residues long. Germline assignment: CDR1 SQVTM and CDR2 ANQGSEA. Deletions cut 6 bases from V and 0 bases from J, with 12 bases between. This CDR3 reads CSVEQAASGNTIYF. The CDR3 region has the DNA TGCAGCGTGGAGCAGGCCGCCTCTGGAAACACCATATATTTT. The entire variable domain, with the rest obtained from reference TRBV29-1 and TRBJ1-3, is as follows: SAVISQKPSRDICQRGTSLTIQCQVDSQVTMMFWYRQQPGQSLTLIATANQGSEATYESGFVIDKFPISRPNLTFSTLTVSNMSPEDSSIYLCSVEQAASGNTIYFGEGSWLTVV.

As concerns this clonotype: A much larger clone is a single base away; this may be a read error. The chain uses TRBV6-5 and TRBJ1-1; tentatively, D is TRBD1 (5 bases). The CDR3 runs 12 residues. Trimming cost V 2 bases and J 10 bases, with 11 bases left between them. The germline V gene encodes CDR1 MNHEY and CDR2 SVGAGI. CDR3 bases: TGTGCCAGCAGTTACGCCGGGGGTGGAGCTTTCTTT. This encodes CASSYAGGGAFF.

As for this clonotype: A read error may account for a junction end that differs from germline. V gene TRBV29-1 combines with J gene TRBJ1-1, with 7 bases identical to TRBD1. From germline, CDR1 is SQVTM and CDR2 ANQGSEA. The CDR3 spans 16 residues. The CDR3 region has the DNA TGCAGCGTTGATCCCCAGCCGGACAGGTCGAACACTGAAGCTTACTTT. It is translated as CSVDPQPDRSNTEAYF.

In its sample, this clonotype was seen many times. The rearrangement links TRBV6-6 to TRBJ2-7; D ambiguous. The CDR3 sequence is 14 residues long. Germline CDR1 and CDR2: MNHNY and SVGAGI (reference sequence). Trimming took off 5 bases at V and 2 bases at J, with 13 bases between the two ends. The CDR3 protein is CASSSPGQAYEQYF. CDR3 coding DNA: TGTGCCAGCAGTAGTCCGGGTCAAGCCTACGAGCAGTACTTC.

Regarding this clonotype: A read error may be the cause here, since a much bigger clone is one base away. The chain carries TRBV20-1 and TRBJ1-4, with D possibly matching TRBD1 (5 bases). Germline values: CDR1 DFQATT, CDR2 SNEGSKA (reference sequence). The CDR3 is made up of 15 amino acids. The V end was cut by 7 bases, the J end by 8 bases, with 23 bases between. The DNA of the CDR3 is TGCAGTGTTAACCTGGGACCTTGGGCTGGAGAAAAACTGTTTTTT. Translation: CSVNLGPWAGEKLFF.

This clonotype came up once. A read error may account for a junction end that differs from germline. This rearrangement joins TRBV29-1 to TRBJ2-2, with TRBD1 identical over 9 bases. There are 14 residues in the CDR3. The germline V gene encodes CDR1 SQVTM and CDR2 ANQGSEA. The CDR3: CSVYGTGLTGELFF. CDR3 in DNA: TGTAGCGTTTACGGGACAGGGCTAACCGGGGAGCTGTTTTTT.

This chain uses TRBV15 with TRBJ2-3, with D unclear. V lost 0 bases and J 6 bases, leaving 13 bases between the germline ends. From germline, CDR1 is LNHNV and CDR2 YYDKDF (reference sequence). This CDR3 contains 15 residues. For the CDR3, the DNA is TGTGCCACCAGCAGAGATCTGAGCCGGGCGGATACGCAGTATTTT. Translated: CATSRDLSRADTQYF.

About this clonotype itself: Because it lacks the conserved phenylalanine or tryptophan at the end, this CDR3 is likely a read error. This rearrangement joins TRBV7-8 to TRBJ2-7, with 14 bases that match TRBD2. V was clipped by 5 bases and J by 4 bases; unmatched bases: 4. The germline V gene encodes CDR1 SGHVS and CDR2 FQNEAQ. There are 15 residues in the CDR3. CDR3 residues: CASSQGLAGGYEQYL. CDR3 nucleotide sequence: TGTGCCAGCAGCCAAGGACTAGCGGGAGGATACGAGCAGTACCTC.

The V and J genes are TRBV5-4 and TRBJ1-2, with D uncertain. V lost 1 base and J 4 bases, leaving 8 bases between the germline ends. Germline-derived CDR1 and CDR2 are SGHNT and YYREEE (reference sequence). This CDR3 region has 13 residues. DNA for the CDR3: TGTGCCAGCAGCTTGTACGGAACCTATGGCTACACCTTC. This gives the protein CASSLYGTYGYTF.

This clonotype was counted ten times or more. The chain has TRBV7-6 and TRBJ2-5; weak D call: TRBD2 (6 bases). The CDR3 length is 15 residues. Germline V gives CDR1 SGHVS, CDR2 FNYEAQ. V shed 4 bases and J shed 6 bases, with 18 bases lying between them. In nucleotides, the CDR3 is TGTGCCAGCAGCTACCCCGGTCCCCGGGGGAAGACCCAGTACTTC. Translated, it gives CASSYPGPRGKTQYF.

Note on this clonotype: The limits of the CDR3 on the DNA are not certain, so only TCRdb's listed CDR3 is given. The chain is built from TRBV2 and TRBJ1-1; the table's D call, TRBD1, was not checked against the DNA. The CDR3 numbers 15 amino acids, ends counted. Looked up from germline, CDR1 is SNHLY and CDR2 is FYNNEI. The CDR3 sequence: CASILAGAGETEAFF.

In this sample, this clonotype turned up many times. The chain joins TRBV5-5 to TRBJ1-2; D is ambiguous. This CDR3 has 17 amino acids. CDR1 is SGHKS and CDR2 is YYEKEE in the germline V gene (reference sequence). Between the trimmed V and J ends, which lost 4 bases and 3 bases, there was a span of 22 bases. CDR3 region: CASSRDPEPSPDYGYTF. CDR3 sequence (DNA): TGTGCCAGCAGCCGTGACCCGGAGCCGAGCCCTGACTATGGCTACACCTTC.

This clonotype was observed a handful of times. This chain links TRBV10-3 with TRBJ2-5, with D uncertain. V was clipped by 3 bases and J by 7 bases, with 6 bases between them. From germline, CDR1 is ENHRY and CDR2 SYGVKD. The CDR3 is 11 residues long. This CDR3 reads CAISDPGTQYF. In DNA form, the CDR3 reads TGTGCCATCAGTGATCCAGGGACCCAGTACTTC.

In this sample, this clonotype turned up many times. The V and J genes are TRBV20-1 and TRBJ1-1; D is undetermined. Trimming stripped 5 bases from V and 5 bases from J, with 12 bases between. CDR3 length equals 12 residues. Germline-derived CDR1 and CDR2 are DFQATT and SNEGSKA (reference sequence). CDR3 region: CSAAEAGTEAFF. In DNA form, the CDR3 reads TGCAGTGCTGCCGAGGCCGGGACTGAAGCTTTCTTT.

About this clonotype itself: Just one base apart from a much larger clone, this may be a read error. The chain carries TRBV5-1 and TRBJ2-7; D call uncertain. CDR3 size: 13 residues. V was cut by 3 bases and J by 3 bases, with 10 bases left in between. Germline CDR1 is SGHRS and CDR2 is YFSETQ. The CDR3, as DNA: TGCGCCAGCAGCTCGGCCATAGGCTACGAGCAGTACTTC. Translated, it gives CASSSAIGYEQYF.